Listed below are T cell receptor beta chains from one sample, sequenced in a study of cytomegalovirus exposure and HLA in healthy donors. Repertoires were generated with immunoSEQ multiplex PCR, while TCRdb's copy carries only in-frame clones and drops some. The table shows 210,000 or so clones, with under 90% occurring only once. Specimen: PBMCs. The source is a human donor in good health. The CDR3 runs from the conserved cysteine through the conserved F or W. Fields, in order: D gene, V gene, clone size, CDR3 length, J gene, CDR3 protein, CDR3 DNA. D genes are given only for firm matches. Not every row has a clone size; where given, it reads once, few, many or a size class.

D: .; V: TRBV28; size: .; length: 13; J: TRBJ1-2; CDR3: CASSQDSPYGYTF; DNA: TGTGCCAGCAGCCAGGACAGCCCCTATGGCTACACCTTC
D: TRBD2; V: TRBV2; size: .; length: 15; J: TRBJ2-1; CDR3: CASSEEASGSNEQFF; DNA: TGTGCCAGCAGTGAAGAGGCTAGCGGGAGCAATGAGCAGTTCTTC
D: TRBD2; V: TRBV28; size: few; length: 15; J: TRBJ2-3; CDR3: CASMSWRESPDTQYF; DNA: TGTGCCAGCATGTCCTGGCGGGAGAGTCCAGATACGCAGTATTTT
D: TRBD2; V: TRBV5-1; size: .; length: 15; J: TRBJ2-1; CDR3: CASYLGTSSYNEQFF; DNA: TGCGCCAGCTACCTCGGGACTAGTTCCTACAATGAGCAGTTCTTC
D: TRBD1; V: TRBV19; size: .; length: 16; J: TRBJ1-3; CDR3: CASSTDRGSSGNTIYF; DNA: TGTGCCAGTAGTACGGACAGGGGGAGCTCTGGAAACACCATATATTTT
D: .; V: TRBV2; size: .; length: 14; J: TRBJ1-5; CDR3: CASSFGYRSQPQHF; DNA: TGTGCCAGCTCGTTCGGGTACAGGAGTCAGCCCCAGCATTTT
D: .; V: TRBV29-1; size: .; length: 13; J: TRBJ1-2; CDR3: CSVESGLNYGYTF; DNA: TGCAGCGTTGAATCGGGACTCAACTATGGCTACACCTTC
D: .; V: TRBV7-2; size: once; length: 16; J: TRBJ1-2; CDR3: CASGLVGTPWEKGYTF; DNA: TGTGCCAGCGGCCTCGTCGGGACACCCTGGGAGAAGGGCTACACCTTC
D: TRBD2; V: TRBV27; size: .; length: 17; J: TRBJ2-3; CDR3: CASSTQLAGGPRDTQYF; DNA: TGTGCCAGCAGTACACAACTAGCGGGAGGGCCTAGGGATACGCAGTATTTT
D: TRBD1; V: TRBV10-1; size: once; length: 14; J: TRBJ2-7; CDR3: CASSEWTGEDEQYF; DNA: TGCGCCAGCAGTGAATGGACAGGGGAGGACGAGCAGTACTTC
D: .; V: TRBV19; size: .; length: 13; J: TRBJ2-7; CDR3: CASSIPKGEKQYF; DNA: TGTGCCAGTAGTATCCCGAAAGGGGAAAAGCAGTACTTC
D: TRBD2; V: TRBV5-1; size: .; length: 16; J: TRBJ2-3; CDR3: CASSLGSSGNTDTQYF; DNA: TGCGCCAGCAGCTTGGGGTCTAGCGGGAACACAGATACGCAGTATTTT
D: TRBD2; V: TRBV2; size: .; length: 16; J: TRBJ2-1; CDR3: CASRERLASSYNEQFF; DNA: TGTGCCAGCAGGGAAAGACTAGCGAGCTCCTACAATGAGCAGTTCTTC
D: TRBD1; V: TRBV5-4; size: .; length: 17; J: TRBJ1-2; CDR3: CASSLGPLTGGSGGYTF; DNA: TGTGCCAGCAGCTTGGGCCCCCTTACAGGGGGCAGCGGTGGCTACACCTTC
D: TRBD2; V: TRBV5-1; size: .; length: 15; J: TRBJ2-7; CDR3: CASSLGGRLRYEQYF; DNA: TGCGCCAGCAGCTTGGGCGGGAGGTTACGCTACGAGCAGTACTTC
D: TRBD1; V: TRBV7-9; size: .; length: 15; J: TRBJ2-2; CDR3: CSSSLRQGSTGELFF; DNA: TGTTCCAGCAGCTTAAGACAGGGTTCCACCGGGGAGCTGTTTTTT
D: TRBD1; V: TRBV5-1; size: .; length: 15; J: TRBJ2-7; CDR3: CASSSGTGDSGEQYF; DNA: TGCGCCAGCAGCTCGGGGACAGGGGATTCGGGTGAGCAGTACTTC
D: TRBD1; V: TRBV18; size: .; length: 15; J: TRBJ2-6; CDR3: CASSFGQGGANVLTF; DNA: TGTGCCAGCTCCTTCGGACAGGGTGGGGCCAACGTCCTGACTTTC
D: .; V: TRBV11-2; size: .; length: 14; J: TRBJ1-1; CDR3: CASSFSDTNTEAFF; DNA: TGTGCCAGCAGCTTCAGTGACACGAACACTGAAGCTTTCTTT
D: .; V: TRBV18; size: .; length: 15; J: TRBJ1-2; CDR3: CASSLSTGQTYGYTF; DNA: TGTGCCAGCTCACTTTCAACCGGCCAGACATATGGCTACACCTTC
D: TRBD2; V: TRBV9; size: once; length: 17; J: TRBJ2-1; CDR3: CASSRGGRLAGYNEQFF; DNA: TGTGCCAGCAGCAGAGGTGGGCGACTAGCGGGATACAATGAGCAGTTCTTC
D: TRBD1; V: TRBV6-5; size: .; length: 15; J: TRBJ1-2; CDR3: CASSYLSRGEAGYTF; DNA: TGTGCCAGCAGTTACCTATCCAGGGGGGAGGCTGGCTACACCTTC
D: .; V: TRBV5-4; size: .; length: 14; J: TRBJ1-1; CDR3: CASSLVSVQAEAFF; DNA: TGTGCCAGCAGCTTGGTTTCGGTTCAGGCTGAAGCTTTCTTT
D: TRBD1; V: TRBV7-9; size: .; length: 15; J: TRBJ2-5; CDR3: CASSSGQGVTWTQYF; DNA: TGTGCCAGCAGCTCCGGACAGGGGGTTACTTGGACCCAGTACTTC
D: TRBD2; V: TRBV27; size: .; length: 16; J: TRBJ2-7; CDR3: CASSLSWTSGSAQQYF; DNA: TGTGCCAGCAGTTTATCGTGGACTAGCGGGAGTGCGCAGCAGTACTTC
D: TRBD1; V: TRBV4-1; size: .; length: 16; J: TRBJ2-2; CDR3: CASSQEDRVKTGELFF; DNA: TGCGCCAGCAGCCAAGAGGACAGGGTCAAGACCGGGGAGCTGTTTTTT
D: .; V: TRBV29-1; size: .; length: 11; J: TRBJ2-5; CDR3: CSVGSGETQYF; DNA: TGCAGCGTTGGATCAGGGGAGACCCAGTACTTC
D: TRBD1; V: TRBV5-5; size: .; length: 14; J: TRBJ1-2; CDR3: CASSRPGGGYGYTF; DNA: TGTGCCAGCAGCCGACCAGGGGGCGGCTATGGCTACACCTTC
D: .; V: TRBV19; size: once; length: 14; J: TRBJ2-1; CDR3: CASRELGRSNEQFF; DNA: TGTGCCAGTCGGGAGCTAGGTCGGAGTAATGAGCAGTTCTTC
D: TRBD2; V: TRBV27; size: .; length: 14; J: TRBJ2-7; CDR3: CASSSLAGGYEQYF; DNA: TGTGCCAGCAGTTCATTAGCGGGAGGGTACGAGCAGTACTTC
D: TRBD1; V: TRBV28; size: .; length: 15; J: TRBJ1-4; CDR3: CASSFTGDENEKLFF; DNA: TGTGCCAGCAGTTTCACAGGGGATGAAAATGAAAAACTGTTTTTT
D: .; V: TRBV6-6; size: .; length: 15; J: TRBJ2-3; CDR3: CASSYSAASTDTQYF; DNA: TGTGCCAGCAGTTACTCGGCTGCTAGCACAGATACGCAGTATTTT
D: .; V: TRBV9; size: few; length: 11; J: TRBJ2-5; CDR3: CASTRLAGEYF; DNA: TGTGCCAGCACCAGACTAGCAGGGGAGTACTTC
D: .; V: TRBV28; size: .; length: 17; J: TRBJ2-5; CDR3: CASSPTGGGGIQETQYF; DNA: TGTGCCAGCAGCCCTACAGGGGGCGGGGGGATCCAAGAGACCCAGTACTTC
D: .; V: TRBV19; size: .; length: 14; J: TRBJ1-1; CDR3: CASREGLLNTEAFF; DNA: TGTGCCAGTAGGGAGGGGTTACTGAACACTGAAGCTTTCTTT